The 12 T cell receptor beta chains below were found in one sample sequenced in a study of T cell responses to AZD1222 COVID-19 vaccine. The assay was immunoSEQ multiplex PCR, and TCRdb's table has in-frame clones only and misses some. Of around 110,000 clones in the sample, 90% to 95% were seen once. This specimen was peripheral blood, taken on day 0 of AZD1222 vaccination. All receptors derive from an adult in good health.

CDR3 loop: CASSSTGGGKLFF. CDR3 in DNA: TGTGCCAGCAGTTCTACTGGGGGCGGAAAACTGTTTTTT. This rearrangement joins TRBV12-3 or TRBV12-4 to TRBJ1-4; a possible D gene is TRBD1 (6 bases). This CDR3 contains 13 residues. The V gene lost 4 bases and the J gene lost 10 bases, with 13 bases spanning the gap.

This chain links TRBV21-1 with TRBJ1-5. TRBV21-1 counts as a pseudogene. The CDR3 covers 19 residues. The DNA for the CDR3 is TGTGCCAGCAGCAAACCTCTAAATGGAGGAAGGCAGACTATACAGCCCCAGCATTTT. Its translation: CASSKPLNGGRQTIQPQHF.

Comments on this clone: An end of the junction differs from the germline gene, which may be a read error. V gene TRBV5-1 combines with J gene TRBJ2-7, with D possibly being TRBD1 (5 bases). Germline CDR1 is SGHRS and CDR2 is YFSETQ. This CDR3 has 16 residues. The CDR3: CASRLDTPPNSYEQYF. The CDR3 DNA sequence: TGCGCCAGCAGGTTGGACACGCCGCCGAACTCCTACGAGCAGTACTTC.

The rearrangement joins TRBV3-1 (or the pseudogene TRBV3-2) to TRBJ1-2, with TRBD1 as a possible D gene (5 bases). Trimming removed 3 bases from V and 4 bases from J, with 18 bases in between. The CDR3 extends over 16 amino acids. Germline CDR1 and CDR2: LGHDT and YNNKEL (reference sequence). CDR3 nucleotide sequence: TGTGCCAGCAGCCATGCGGCAGGGATCCATTCCTATGGCTACACCTTC. The encoded protein is CASSHAAGIHSYGYTF.

V gene TRBV28 combines with J gene TRBJ2-6, with TRBD1 as a possible D gene (6 bases). The CDR3 contains 18 residues. V was trimmed by 3 bases and J by 1 base, leaving 16 bases between them. Germline-derived CDR1 and CDR2 are MDHEN and SYDVKM. In nucleotides, the CDR3 is TGTGCCAGCAGTTTTCCCGGGACAATTATATCTGGGGCCAACGTCCTGACTTTC. Protein sequence: CASSFPGTIISGANVLTF. Filled out from reference TRBV28 and TRBJ2-6, the complete variable domain reads DVKVTQSSRYLVKRTGEKVFLECVQDMDHENMFWYRQDPGLGLRLIYFSYDVKMKEKGDIPEGYSVSREKKERFSLILESASTNQTSMYLCASSFPGTIISGANVLTFGAGSRLTVL.

This rearrangement joins TRBV27 to TRBJ2-7; 8 nucleotides line up with TRBD1. The CDR3 sequence is 14 residues long. Germline V gene data show CDR1 as MNHEY and CDR2 as SMNVEV (reference sequence). J was trimmed by 4 bases and V by 6 bases; bases with no gene match: 8. Here the CDR3 DNA reads TGTGCCAGCAGGTCACAGGGGGTTGCGTACGAGCAGTACTTC. This translates into CASRSQGVAYEQYF.

CDR3 sequence (DNA): TGTGCCAGCTCACCAGGGGCAAGCTCCTACAATGAGCAGTTCTTC. Protein sequence: CASSPGASSYNEQFF. The chain has TRBV18 and TRBJ2-1; the D gene is possibly TRBD1 (5 bases). The CDR3 contains 15 residues. V was clipped by 2 bases and J by 0 bases, with 8 bases between them. The V gene's germline CDR1 is KGHSH and CDR2 LQKENI. The full variable domain, in which reference TRBV18 and TRBJ2-1 provide the parts outside the CDR3, is NAGVMQNPRHLVRRRGQEARLRCSPMKGHSHVYWYRQLPEEGLKFMVYLQKENIIDESGMPKERFSAEFPKEGPSILRIQQVVRGDSAAYFCASSPGASSYNEQFFGPGTRLTVL.

This CDR3 is CASSFQETQYF. Written as DNA, the CDR3 is TGTGCCAGCAGCTTCCAAGAGACCCAGTACTTC. This chain joins TRBV11-2 and TRBJ2-5, with D unresolved. Germline V lookup: CDR1 SGHAT, CDR2 FQNNGV. This CDR3 has 11 residues. Trimming cost V 3 bases and J 1 base, with 0 bases left between them. Full variable domain (remainder filled in from reference TRBV11-2 and TRBJ2-5): EAGVAQSPRYKIIEKRQSVAFWCNPISGHATLYWYQQILGQGPKLLIQFQNNGVVDDSQLPKDRFSAERLKGVDSTLKIQPAKLEDSAVYLCASSFQETQYFGPGTRLLVL.

The J gene is TRBJ1-5, the V gene TRBV11-3; the D is unclear. The CDR3 spans 15 residues. CDR1 is SGHNT, CDR2 YENEEA, per germline. The CDR3 DNA reads as TGTGCACAAGCTTGTAGTTGTGGTGGCAATCAGCCCCAGCATTTT. Translating it yields CAQACSCGGNQPQHF.

CDR3 protein: CASSPDLEQATYEQYF. The CDR3 nucleotides are TGTGCCAGCAGCCCTGACCTCGAACAGGCAACCTACGAGCAGTACTTC. The chain combines TRBV27 with TRBJ2-7, with TRBD1 as a possible D gene (5 bases). CDR3 length: 16 residues. In germline, CDR1 is MNHEY, CDR2 SMNVEV (reference sequence). The V end was cut by 6 bases, the J end by 2 bases, with 20 bases between.

The rearrangement joins TRBV28 to TRBJ1-3; no clear D. Per germline, CDR1 MDHEN and CDR2 SYDVKM. Trimming shortened V by 7 bases and J by 0 bases, and 25 bases separated the two germline ends. This CDR3 comprises 19 residues. The CDR3 DNA reads TGTGCCAGCATGGAGGGAGGTAGGCCTCTGGAGAGCTCTGGAAACACCATATATTTT. This gives the protein CASMEGGRPLESSGNTIYF. Full variable domain (remainder filled in from reference TRBV28 and TRBJ1-3): DVKVTQSSRYLVKRTGEKVFLECVQDMDHENMFWYRQDPGLGLRLIYFSYDVKMKEKGDIPEGYSVSREKKERFSLILESASTNQTSMYLCASMEGGRPLESSGNTIYFGEGSWLTVV.

The V gene is TRBV24-1, the J gene TRBJ1-1; D is unclear. Trimming took 6 bases from V and 4 from J, leaving 11 bases between them. The germline V gene encodes CDR1 KGHDR and CDR2 SFDVKD. The CDR3 totals 13 residues. The CDR3 here is CATSHGGSTEAFF. In DNA, the CDR3 is TGTGCCACCAGTCACGGTGGGTCCACTGAAGCTTTCTTT.